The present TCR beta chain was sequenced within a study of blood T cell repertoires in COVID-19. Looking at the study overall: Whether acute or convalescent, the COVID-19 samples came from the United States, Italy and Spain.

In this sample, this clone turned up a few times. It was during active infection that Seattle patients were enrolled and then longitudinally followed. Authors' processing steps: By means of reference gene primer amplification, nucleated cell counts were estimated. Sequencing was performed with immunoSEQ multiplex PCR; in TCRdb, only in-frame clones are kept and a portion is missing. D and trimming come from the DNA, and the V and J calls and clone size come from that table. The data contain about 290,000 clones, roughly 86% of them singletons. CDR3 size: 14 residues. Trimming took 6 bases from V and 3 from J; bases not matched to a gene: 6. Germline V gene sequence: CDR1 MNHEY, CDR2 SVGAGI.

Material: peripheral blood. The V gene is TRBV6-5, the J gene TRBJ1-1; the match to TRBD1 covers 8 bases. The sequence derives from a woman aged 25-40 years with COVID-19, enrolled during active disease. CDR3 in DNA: TGTGCCAGCAGAAGACAGGGGCGGTACACTGAAGCTTTCTTT. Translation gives CASRRQGRYTEAFF.